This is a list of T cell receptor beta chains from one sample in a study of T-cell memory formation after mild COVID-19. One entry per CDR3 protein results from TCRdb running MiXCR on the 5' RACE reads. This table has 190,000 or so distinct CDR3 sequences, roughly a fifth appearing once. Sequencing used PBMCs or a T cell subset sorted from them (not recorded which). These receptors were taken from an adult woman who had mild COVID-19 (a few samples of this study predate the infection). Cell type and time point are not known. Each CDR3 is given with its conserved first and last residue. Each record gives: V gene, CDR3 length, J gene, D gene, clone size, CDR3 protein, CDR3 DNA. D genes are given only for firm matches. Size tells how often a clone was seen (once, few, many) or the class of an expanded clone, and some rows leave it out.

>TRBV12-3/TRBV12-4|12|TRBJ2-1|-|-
CASDDGSNEQFF
TGTGCCAGCGATGACGGCTCCAATGAGCAGTTCTTC
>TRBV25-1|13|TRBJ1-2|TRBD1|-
CASSGQGNYGYTF
TGTGCCAGCAGTGGACAGGGAAACTATGGCTACACCTTC
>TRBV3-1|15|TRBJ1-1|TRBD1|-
CASSTDRVRNTEAFF
TGTGCCAGCAGCACCGACAGGGTCAGGAACACTGAAGCTTTCTTT
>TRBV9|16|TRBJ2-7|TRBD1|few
CASSVTGTGGTYEQYF
TGTGCCAGCAGCGTAACCGGGACAGGTGGAACCTACGAGCAGTACTTC
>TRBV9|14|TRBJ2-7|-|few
CASSIWAGSYEQYF
TGTGCCAGCAGCATCTGGGCAGGGTCCTACGAGCAGTACTTC
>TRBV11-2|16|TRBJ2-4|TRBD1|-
CASSLGQGASKNIQYF
TGTGCTTCCAGCTTAGGGCAGGGGGCTTCTAAAAACATTCAGTACTTC
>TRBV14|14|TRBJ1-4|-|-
CASSQRDEGEKLFF
TGTGCCAGCAGCCAACGGGACGAGGGAGAAAAACTGTTTTTT
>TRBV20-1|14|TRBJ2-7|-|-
CSALDERITYEQYF
TGCAGTGCCCTGGACGAGCGGATCACCTACGAGCAGTACTTC
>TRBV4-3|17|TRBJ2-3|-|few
CASSPAILGLGTDTQYF
TGCGCCAGCAGCCCCGCAATCCTAGGGTTGGGCACAGATACGCAGTATTTT
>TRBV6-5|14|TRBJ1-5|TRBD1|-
CASSYGQGVQPQHF
TGTGCCAGCAGTTATGGACAGGGGGTTCAGCCCCAGCATTTT
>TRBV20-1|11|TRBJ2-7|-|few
CSVVDSYEQYF
TGCAGTGTTGTGGACAGTTACGAGCAGTACTTC
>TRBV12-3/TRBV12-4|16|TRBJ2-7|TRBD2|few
CASSTGLAGGPYEQYF
TGTGCCAGCAGCACGGGACTAGCGGGAGGACCCTACGAGCAGTACTTC
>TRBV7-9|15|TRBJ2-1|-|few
CASSLAGFGYNEQFF
TGTGCCAGCAGCTTAGCCGGGTTTGGGTACAATGAGCAGTTCTTC
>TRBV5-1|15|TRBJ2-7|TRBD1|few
CASSLKGQGELEQYF
TGCGCCAGCAGCTTGAAGGGACAGGGTGAACTCGAGCAGTACTTC
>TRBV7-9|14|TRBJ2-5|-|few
CASSLVRRAETQYF
TGTGCCAGCAGCTTAGTTCGAAGGGCGGAGACCCAGTACTTC
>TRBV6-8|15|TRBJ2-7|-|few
CASVPNWTSSYEQYF
TGTGCCAGTGTACCGAATTGGACAAGCTCCTACGAGCAGTACTTC
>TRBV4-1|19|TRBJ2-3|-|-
CASSQERGVRGAGTDTQYF
TGCGCCAGCAGCCAAGAGAGGGGGGTACGAGGGGCTGGCACAGATACGCAGTATTTT
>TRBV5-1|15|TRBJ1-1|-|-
CASSTKGGGLTEAFF
TGCGCCAGCAGCACAAAAGGGGGGGGTCTCACTGAAGCTTTCTTT
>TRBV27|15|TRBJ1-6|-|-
CASSPRTDYNSPLHF
TGTGCCAGCAGTCCCCGGACAGACTATAATTCACCCCTCCACTTT
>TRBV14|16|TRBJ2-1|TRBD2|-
CASSQVAGGSYNEQFF
TGTGCCAGCAGCCAGGTAGCGGGAGGTTCCTACAATGAGCAGTTCTTC
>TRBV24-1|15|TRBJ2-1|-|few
CATSDGTRSYNEQFF
TGTGCCACCAGTGACGGGACACGGTCCTACAATGAGCAGTTCTTC
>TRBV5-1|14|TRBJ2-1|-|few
CASSLESILGEQFF
TGCGCCAGCAGCTTGGAGTCTATCCTCGGTGAGCAGTTCTTC
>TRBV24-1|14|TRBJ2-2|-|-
CATSETGLIGELFF
TGTGCCACCAGTGAGACAGGACTTATCGGGGAGCTGTTTTTT
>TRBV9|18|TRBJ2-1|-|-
CASSVAPNEPSSYNEQFF
TGTGCCAGCAGCGTAGCCCCTAACGAACCTAGCTCCTACAATGAGCAGTTCTTC
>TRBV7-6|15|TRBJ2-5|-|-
CASSLARQREETQYF
TGTGCCAGCAGCTTAGCGAGGCAGCGGGAAGAGACCCAGTACTTC
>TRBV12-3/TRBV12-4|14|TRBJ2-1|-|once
CASSPFWTGEEQFF
TGTGCCAGCAGTCCTTTCTGGACGGGAGAGGAGCAGTTCTTC
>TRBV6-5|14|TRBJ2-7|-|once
CASSIDSTTYEQYF
TGTGCCAGCAGTATCGACTCAACAACCTACGAGCAGTACTTC
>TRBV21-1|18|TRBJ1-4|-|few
CASSKASGGAQLMKNCFF
-
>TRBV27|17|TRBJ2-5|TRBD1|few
CASSQYPSGTVGETQYF
TGTGCCAGCAGTCAGTACCCTTCCGGGACAGTGGGGGAGACCCAGTACTTC
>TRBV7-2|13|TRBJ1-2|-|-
CALRGAHSYGYTF
TGTGCCCTTAGAGGGGCCCACTCCTATGGCTACACCTTC
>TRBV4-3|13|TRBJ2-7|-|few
CASSQAPQNEQYF
TGCGCCAGCAGCCAAGCCCCACAGAACGAGCAGTACTTC
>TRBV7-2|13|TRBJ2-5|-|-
CASSLIQGETQYF
TGTGCCAGCAGCTTAATCCAGGGCGAGACCCAGTACTTC
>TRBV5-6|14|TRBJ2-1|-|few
CASSLGTAPNEQFF
TGTGCCAGCAGCTTGGGAACAGCACCCAATGAGCAGTTCTTC
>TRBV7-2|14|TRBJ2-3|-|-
CASSLARSTDTQYF
TGTGCCAGCAGCTTAGCACGGAGCACAGATACGCAGTATTTT
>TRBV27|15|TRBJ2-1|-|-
CASTKSQSLYNEQFF
TGTGCCAGCACCAAGAGTCAATCCCTCTACAATGAGCAGTTCTTC
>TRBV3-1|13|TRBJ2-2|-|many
CASSLSSTGELFF
TGTGCCAGCAGTTTATCGTCGACCGGGGAGCTGTTTTTT
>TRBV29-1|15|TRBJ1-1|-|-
CSAWPHEGPNTEAFF
TGCAGCGCCTGGCCCCATGAGGGCCCGAACACTGAAGCTTTCTTT
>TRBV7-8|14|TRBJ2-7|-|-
CASSLAGGAYEKYF
TGTGCCAGCAGCTTAGCGGGGGGGGCCTACGAGAAGTACTTC
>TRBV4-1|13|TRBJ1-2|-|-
CASSQTINYGYTF
TGCGCCAGCAGCCAAACAATTAACTATGGCTACACCTTC
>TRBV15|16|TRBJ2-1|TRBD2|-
CATSRRSSGGDNEQFF
TGTGCCACCAGCAGACGAAGTAGCGGGGGGGACAATGAGCAGTTCTTC
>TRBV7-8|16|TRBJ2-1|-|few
CASSLYSGDTYNEQFF
TGTGCCAGCAGCTTATATTCAGGAGACACCTACAATGAGCAGTTCTTC
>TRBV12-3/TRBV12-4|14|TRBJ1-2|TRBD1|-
CASSPPGGYYGYTF
TGTGCCAGCAGTCCCCCAGGGGGTTACTATGGCTACACCTTC
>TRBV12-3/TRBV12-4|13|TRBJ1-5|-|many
CASGQVRNQPQHF
TGTGCCAGTGGGCAGGTACGCAATCAGCCCCAGCATTTT
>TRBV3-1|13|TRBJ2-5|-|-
CASSLQGVETQYF
TGTGCCAGCAGCCTACAGGGAGTAGAGACCCAGTACTTC
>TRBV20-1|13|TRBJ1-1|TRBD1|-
CSARGRQGAEAFF
TGCAGTGCTAGAGGGCGACAGGGGGCGGAAGCTTTCTTT
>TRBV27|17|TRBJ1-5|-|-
CASSSIVPEIGNQPQHF
TGTGCCAGCAGTTCCATCGTTCCGGAGATCGGCAATCAGCCCCAGCATTTT
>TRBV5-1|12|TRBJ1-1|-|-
CASSLGPSDQTF
TGCGCCAGCTCCCTGGGGCCCTCCGATCAGACCTTT
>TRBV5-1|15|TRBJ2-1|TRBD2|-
CASSSTSGRYNEQFF
TGCGCCAGCAGCTCCACTAGCGGGAGGTATAATGAGCAGTTCTTC
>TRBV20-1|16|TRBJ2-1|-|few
CSARDFGVSSYNEQFF
TGCAGTGCTAGAGATTTCGGGGTGAGCTCCTACAATGAGCAGTTCTTC
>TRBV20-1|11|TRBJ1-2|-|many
CSARLPGSTPF
TGCAGTGCTAGATTGCCGGGGAGCACTCCTTTC
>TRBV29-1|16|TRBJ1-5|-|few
CSVGNGTPYSNQPQHF
TGCAGCGTTGGAAACGGGACACCTTATAGCAATCAGCCCCAGCATTTT
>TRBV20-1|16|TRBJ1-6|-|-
CSARDPVGDGSSPLHF
TGCAGTGCTAGGGACCCGGTAGGGGACGGGAGTTCACCCCTCCACTTT
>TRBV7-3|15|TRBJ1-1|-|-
CASSLGLFGNTEAFF
TGTGCCAGCAGCCTCGGACTCTTTGGGAACACTGAAGCTTTCTTT
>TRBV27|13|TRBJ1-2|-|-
CASSLRDNYGYTF
TGTGCCAGCAGCCTAAGAGATAACTATGGCTACACCTTC
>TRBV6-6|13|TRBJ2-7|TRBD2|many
CASSYSGTSEQYF
TGTGCCAGCAGTTATAGCGGGACTAGCGAGCAGTACTTC